Shown below are 28 T cell receptor beta chains from a single sample sequenced in a study of blood T cell repertoires in COVID-19. The assay was immunoSEQ multiplex PCR, and TCRdb's table has in-frame clones only and misses some. This repertoire shows fewer than 250,000 clones, over 70% found once; its top ten account for 6.9%. The sample taken for sequencing was peripheral blood. These receptors all come from a man aged 60 to 75 with acute or convalescent COVID-19.

The chain recombines TRBV20-1 with TRBJ2-7; TRBD1 is a possible D gene (6 bases). This CDR3 region has 11 residues. Germline lookup yields CDR1 DFQATT and CDR2 SNEGSKA (reference sequence). Trimming stripped 6 bases from V and 5 bases from J, with 11 bases between. CDR3 nucleotides: TGCAGTGCCTTAAACAGGGACGAGCAGTACTTC. It codes for CSALNRDEQYF.

This clone was observed a few times. The gene calls are TRBV11-2 and TRBJ2-7; TRBD1 aligns across 9 bases. With V trimmed by 3 bases and J by 2 bases, 8 bases remained unmatched. Germline CDR1 reads SGHAT; CDR2 reads FQNNGV. CDR3 length equals 16 residues. This chain's CDR3 is CASSLEGQGGPYEQYF. CDR3 sequence (DNA): TGTGCCAGCAGCTTGGAGGGACAGGGTGGCCCCTACGAGCAGTACTTC.

This clone has just a few counts. This chain links TRBV15 with TRBJ2-7; perhaps TRBD1 as D (5 bases). The CDR3 extends over 15 amino acids. Trimming left V 1 base short and J 3 bases short, with 13 bases between. The V gene's germline CDR1 is LNHNV and CDR2 YYDKDF (reference sequence). CDR3 residues: CATSRGGLGNYEQYF. The CDR3 DNA reads as TGTGCCACCAGCAGAGGGGGCCTTGGGAACTACGAGCAGTACTTC.

This rearrangement joins TRBV4-3 to TRBJ1-4; no clear D gene. CDR3 length: 15 amino acids. Trimming removed 3 bases from V and 5 bases from J, with 13 bases in between. CDR1 and CDR2 from the germline V gene are LGHNA and YSLEER. The CDR3 reads CASSHQDSPNEKLFF. DNA of the CDR3: TGCGCCAGCAGCCATCAAGATAGCCCAAATGAAAAACTGTTTTTT.

This rearrangement joins TRBV7-3 to TRBJ2-3; 9 positions agree with TRBD2. The V gene end was trimmed by 2 bases and the J gene end by 0 bases; junction bases not matched to a gene: 6. This CDR3 has 17 amino acids. Germline lookup yields CDR1 SGHTA and CDR2 FQGTGA. The CDR3 sequence is CASSLSGTSRSTDTQYF. The CDR3 nucleotides read TGTGCCAGCAGCTTATCCGGGACTAGCCGAAGCACAGATACGCAGTATTTT. The full variable domain, completed using reference TRBV7-3 and TRBJ2-3, is GAGVSQTPSNKVTEKGKYVELRCDPISGHTALYWYRQSLGQGPEFLIYFQGTGAADDSGLPNDRFFAVRPEGSVSTLKIQRTERGDSAVYLCASSLSGTSRSTDTQYFGPGTRLTVL.

A single count supports this clone. V is TRBV7-3 and J is TRBJ1-2; 10 bases agree with TRBD1. Looked up from germline, CDR1 is SGHTA and CDR2 is FQGTGA. This CDR3 comprises 15 residues. Unmatched junction bases numbered 11, after V lost 5 bases and J lost 8 bases. The CDR3 nucleotides are TGTGCCAGCAGCCCCGGACAGGGGGGGACGGGAGGCTACACCTTC. It is translated as CASSPGQGGTGGYTF.

This clone was found once. The chain combines TRBV30 with TRBJ2-7; 12 bases are shared with TRBD2. The CDR3 sequence is 16 residues long. The trim removed 4 bases at V and 2 bases at J, leaving 9 bases unmatched. Germline values: CDR1 GTSNPN, CDR2 SVGIG (reference sequence). Here the CDR3 reads CAWTPLRTSGTYEQYF. The CDR3, as DNA: TGTGCCTGGACCCCCCTCCGGACTAGCGGGACCTACGAGCAGTACTTC.

The rearrangement links TRBV12-5 to TRBJ2-1; TRBD2 matches at 7 bases. CDR3 length equals 18 residues. V was pared by 0 bases and J by 4 bases, with 12 bases of the junction left unmatched. Germline V gene sequence: CDR1 LGHNT, CDR2 FRNRAP. The CDR3 coding sequence is TGTGCTAGTGGTTTGGTACAATTTGTCGGGGGGTTGTACAATGAGCAGTTCTTC. Its translation: CASGLVQFVGGLYNEQFF.

This clone was observed a handful of times. The J gene is TRBJ1-2, the V gene TRBV7-2; no clear D. Trimming pared 5 bases from V and 8 bases from J, leaving 18 bases between. The CDR3 runs 14 residues. Germline CDR1 SGHTA, CDR2 FQGNSA. The CDR3 nucleotides read TGTGCCAGCAGCCCGTCCGTGAGGTCCGGGGGCTACACCTTC. Its translation is CASSPSVRSGGYTF.

V is TRBV19 and J is TRBJ1-2, with a weak D call TRBD1 (6 bases). The CDR3 extends over 13 amino acids. V lost 3 bases to trimming and J lost 8 bases, with 13 bases between them. Germline V gene sequence: CDR1 LNHDA, CDR2 SQIVND (reference sequence). CDR3 sequence reads: CASSIGGAQGYTF. CDR3 nucleotides: TGTGCCAGTAGTATCGGGGGGGCGCAGGGCTACACCTTC. The full variable domain, rest sourced from reference TRBV19 and TRBJ1-2, is DGGITQSPKYLFRKEGQNVTLSCEQNLNHDAMYWYRQDPGQGLRLIYYSQIVNDFQKGDIAEGYSVSREKKESFPLTVTSAQKNPTAFYLCASSIGGAQGYTFGSGTRLTVV.

J is TRBJ1-2 and V is TRBV9; unclear D gene. The CDR3 consists of 15 residues. Trimming shortened V by 0 bases and J by 4 bases, and 13 bases separated the two germline ends. Looked up from germline, CDR1 is SGDLS and CDR2 is YYNGEE. The CDR3, as DNA: TGTGCCAGCAGCGTAGAGTCAGTTCTCGTCTATGGCTACACCTTC. Protein sequence: CASSVESVLVYGYTF.

For the CDR3, the DNA is TGCAGCGTTGAAGACGGTAATAGCAATCAGCCCCAGCATTTT. Its translation is CSVEDGNSNQPQHF. The V call is TRBV29-1, the J call TRBJ1-5, with D unresolved. The CDR3 runs 14 residues. Trimming removed 0 bases from V and 0 bases from J, with 6 bases in between. The germline CDR1 and CDR2 sequences are SQVTM and ANQGSEA.

The chain combines TRBV6-5 with TRBJ1-4; no reliable D call. Trimming left V 2 bases short and J 5 bases short, with 9 bases between. This CDR3 is built from 14 residues. Germline V gene data show CDR1 as MNHEY and CDR2 as SVGAGI. Here the CDR3 DNA reads TGTGCCAGCAGTTACGCACCGAGCAATGAAAAACTGTTTTTT. Encoded protein: CASSYAPSNEKLFF.

The chain couples TRBV4-1 to TRBJ2-1; 7 positions match TRBD2. Germline values: CDR1 MGHRA, CDR2 YSYEKL. This CDR3 has 14 amino acids. The trim removed 4 bases at V and 3 bases at J, leaving 3 bases unmatched. CDR3 loop: CASSPGGGYNEQFF. CDR3 coding DNA: TGCGCCAGCAGCCCGGGAGGTGGCTACAATGAGCAGTTCTTC.

CDR3 sequence: CASSYSFGGRGYTF. For the CDR3, the DNA is TGTGCCAGCAGTTACTCATTCGGAGGGCGTGGCTACACCTTC. This sequence joins TRBV6-2 or TRBV6-3 and TRBJ1-2; D ambiguous. Germline V gene lookup returns CDR1 MNHEY and CDR2 SVGEGT. The CDR3 is 14 amino acids. Between the trimmed V and J ends, which lost 0 bases and 7 bases, there was a span of 12 bases.

The V call is TRBV7-9, the J call TRBJ2-7, with 8 bases lining up with TRBD1. With V trimmed by 5 bases and J by 12 bases, 12 bases remained unmatched. Germline V gene data show CDR1 as SEHNR and CDR2 as FQNEAQ (reference sequence). The CDR3 consists of 13 residues. CDR3 sequence reads: CASSPRDRLERYF. The CDR3 nucleotides read TGTGCCAGCAGCCCCAGGGACAGGCTAGAACGGTACTTC.

On this clone itself: At one end the junction does not follow the germline gene, possibly because of a read error. The chain uses TRBV7-7 and TRBJ2-3; TRBD1 might be the D (6 bases). This CDR3 has 13 amino acids. The germline CDR1 and CDR2 sequences are SSHAT and FNYEAQ (reference sequence). The CDR3 spells CASSLGARDTQYF. In DNA form, the CDR3 reads TGTGCTAGCAGCTTGGGGGCCCGGGATACGCAGTATTTT.

The chain combines TRBV7-2 with TRBJ2-7; tentatively, D is TRBD2 (5 bases). The CDR3 covers 14 residues. Germline-derived CDR1 and CDR2 are SGHTA and FQGNSA. V gave up 1 base and J gave up 5 bases, with 12 bases separating them. The DNA for the CDR3 is TGTGCCAGCAGCTTAGGAACTAGTCTAGACGAGCAGTACTTC. Translating it yields CASSLGTSLDEQYF. The full variable domain, rest sourced from reference TRBV7-2 and TRBJ2-7, is GAGVSQSPSNKVTEKGKDVELRCDPISGHTALYWYRQSLGQGLEFLIYFQGNSAPDKSGLPSDRFSAERTGGSVSTLTIQRTQQEDSAVYLCASSLGTSLDEQYFGPGTRLTVT.

V and J are TRBV4-1 and TRBJ1-2; the D gene is possibly TRBD1 (5 bases). Germline V gene data show CDR1 as MGHRA and CDR2 as YSYEKL. The germline V and J ends were trimmed by 4 bases and 2 bases, with 11 bases remaining between them. The CDR3 consists of 14 residues. CDR3 bases: TGCGCCAGCAGCCCCGTCGGGGGGAACTATGGCTACACCTTC. This translates into CASSPVGGNYGYTF.

The chain's CDR3 is CASSQDLWVEGLGGRKQPQHF. CDR3 bases: TGTGCCAGCAGCCAAGATTTGTGGGTGGAGGGATTAGGAGGAAGGAAACAGCCCCAGCATTTT. The rearrangement uses TRBV4-2 and TRBJ1-5; D not resolved. Trimming stripped 0 bases from V and 7 bases from J, with 31 bases between. The CDR3 is made up of 21 amino acids. Germline values: CDR1 LGHNA, CDR2 YNFKEQ.

The chain employs TRBV7-9 and TRBJ1-3, with TRBD1 matching 7 bases. V shed 5 bases, J shed 0 bases, and the junction held 4 bases outside the gene matches. Germline loops: CDR1 SEHNR, CDR2 FQNEAQ (reference sequence). The length of the CDR3 is 15 residues. As DNA, the CDR3 is TGTGCCAGCAGCCGGACAGGCGGCTCTGGAAACACCATATATTTT. This encodes CASSRTGGSGNTIYF.

The J gene is TRBJ2-5, the V gene TRBV5-6; perhaps TRBD2 as D (7 bases). Trimming took off 3 bases at V and 4 bases at J, with 13 bases between the two ends. Germline V CDR1 and CDR2: SGHDT, YYEEEE. This CDR3 is built from 14 residues. CDR3 coding DNA: TGTGCCAGCAGCTCGACGAGGGGGGGAGAGACCCAGTACTTC. It translates to CASSSTRGGETQYF.

The J gene is TRBJ2-2, the V gene TRBV7-2; D is undetermined. The CDR3 sequence is 13 residues long. Germline V gene data show CDR1 as SGHTA and CDR2 as FQGNSA. V was pared by 5 bases and J by 0 bases, with 4 bases between. The CDR3 is CASSPTNTGELFF. CDR3 coding DNA: TGTGCCAGCAGCCCCACGAACACCGGGGAGCTGTTTTTT.

This clone came up a few times. The CDR3 reads CASREGTRTEAFF. The CDR3 region has the DNA TGTGCCAGTAGGGAGGGTACGCGCACTGAAGCTTTCTTT. The chain uses TRBV19 and TRBJ1-1; D unresolved. In germline, CDR1 is LNHDA, CDR2 SQIVND (reference sequence). The CDR3 covers 13 residues. Trimming cost V 6 bases and J 4 bases, with 12 bases left between them.

V is TRBV21-1 and J is TRBJ1-2. TRBV21-1 is marked as a pseudogene. This CDR3 contains 18 residues. The CDR3: CASSKDSRQAGERNGYTF. CDR3 nucleotides: TGTGCCAGCAGCAAAGATAGCAGGCAGGCCGGGGAGCGTAATGGCTACACCTTC.

A note on this clone: Distinct nucleotide sequences in the sample also encode this CDR3. This chain uses TRBV6-6 with TRBJ1-5; 9 bases match TRBD1. This CDR3 has 16 residues. The trim removed 6 bases at V and 2 bases at J, leaving 8 bases unmatched. Germline CDR1 and CDR2: MNHNY and SVGAGI (reference sequence). CDR3 region: CASRGPGQGGNQPQHF. As DNA, the CDR3 is TGTGCCAGCAGAGGGCCGGGACAGGGAGGCAATCAGCCCCAGCATTTT.

V gene TRBV29-1 combines with J gene TRBJ1-2; 8 bases are a match to TRBD1. J was trimmed by 3 bases and V by 7 bases; bases with no gene match: 4. This CDR3 spans 12 amino acids. Germline loops: CDR1 SQVTM, CDR2 ANQGSEA. DNA of the CDR3: TGCAGCGCCGTGACAGGGGACTATGGCTACACCTTC. This sequence encodes CSAVTGDYGYTF.

This clone was detected only once. The genes are TRBV14 and TRBJ1-2; maybe TRBD1 (5 bases). The CDR3 has 16 residues. V was clipped by 0 bases and J by 8 bases, with 19 bases between them. The germline V gene encodes CDR1 SGHDN and CDR2 FVKESK. The CDR3 DNA reads TGTGCCAGCAGCCAAGATCTAAATAGGGGTCCTAGAGGCTACACCTTC. Amino acids: CASSQDLNRGPRGYTF.